These 4 T cell receptor beta chains share one sample of origin, sequenced in a study of cytomegalovirus exposure and HLA in healthy donors (dated by TCRdb to about 2017). The library was built by means of the immunoSEQ multiplex PCR assay. A mixture of 60 forward primers for TCR Vbeta segments and 13 reverse primers for TCR Jbeta segments was used in the multiplex PCR. In TCRdb, the immuneACCESS table is reduced to in-frame sequences with V and J assigned. These tables do not hold every clone; where another copy was compared, an unresolved V gene accounts for under half, and the others remain unexplained. A total of approximately 170,000 clones appear in this sample, around 62% of them only once. The biggest ten clones account for around 2.9% of the sample. Sequencing was carried out using PBMCs. Every receptor here comes from a man between 40 and 49 years old in good health and CMV-seronegative.

This clone was seen only once. This chain joins TRBV7-2 and TRBJ2-1; D gene ambiguous. The V and J ends lost 1 base and 0 bases respectively, with 7 bases between them. The V gene's germline CDR1 is SGHTA and CDR2 FQGNSA. This CDR3 region has 15 residues. CDR3 coding DNA: TGTGCCAGCAGCTTAGGTACAAGCTCCTACAATGAGCAGTTCTTC. Amino acid sequence: CASSLGTSSYNEQFF.

DNA for the CDR3: TGCGCCAGCAGCTGGGGAGGGACTAGCGGGAGGGCCAACCGAGATGAGCAGTTCTTC. It specifies CASSWGGTSGRANRDEQFF. V and J are TRBV5-1 and TRBJ2-1, with TRBD2 identical over 16 bases. The CDR3 length is 19 residues. The V and J ends lost 3 bases and 8 bases, in that order; junction bases with no gene match: 14. Germline CDR1 and CDR2: SGHRS and YFSETQ.

In its sample, this clone was seen a few times. This chain uses TRBV4-3 with TRBJ2-1, with 14 bases lining up with TRBD2. CDR3 size: 15 residues. Germline loops: CDR1 LGHNA, CDR2 YSLEER. V gave up 4 bases and J gave up 7 bases; unmatched junction bases: 3. DNA for the CDR3: TGCGCCAGCAGCCCGGGACTAGCGGGGGCAAATGAGCAGTTCTTC. Residues: CASSPGLAGANEQFF.

Points on this clone: At one end, the junction sequence differs from germline, possibly due to a read error. The chain is built from TRBV7-9 and TRBJ2-1; D perhaps matches TRBD1 (5 bases). Germline CDR1 SEHNR, CDR2 FQNEAQ (reference sequence). The CDR3 loop spans 14 amino acids. CDR3 residues: CSSTLDSSYNEQFF. CDR3 bases: TGTTCCAGCACCCTTGACAGTTCCTACAATGAGCAGTTCTTC.